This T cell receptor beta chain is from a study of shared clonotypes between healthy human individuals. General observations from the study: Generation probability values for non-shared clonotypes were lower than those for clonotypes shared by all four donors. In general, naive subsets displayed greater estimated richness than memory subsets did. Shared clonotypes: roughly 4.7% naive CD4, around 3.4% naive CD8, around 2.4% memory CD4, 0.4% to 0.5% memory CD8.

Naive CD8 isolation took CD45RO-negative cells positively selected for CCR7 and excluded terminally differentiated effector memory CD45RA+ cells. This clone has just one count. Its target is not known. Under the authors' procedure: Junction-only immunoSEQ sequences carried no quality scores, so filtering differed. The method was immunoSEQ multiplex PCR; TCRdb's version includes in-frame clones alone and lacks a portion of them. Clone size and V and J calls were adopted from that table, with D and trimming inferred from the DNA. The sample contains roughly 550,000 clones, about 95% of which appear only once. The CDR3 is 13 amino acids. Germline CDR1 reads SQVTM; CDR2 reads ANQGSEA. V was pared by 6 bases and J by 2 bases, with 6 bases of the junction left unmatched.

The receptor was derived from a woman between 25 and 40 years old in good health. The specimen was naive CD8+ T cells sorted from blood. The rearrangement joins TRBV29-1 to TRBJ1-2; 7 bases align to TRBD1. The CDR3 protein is CSVQGQRNYGYTF. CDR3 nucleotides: TGCAGCGTCCAGGGACAGAGAAACTATGGCTACACCTTC.